These 9 T cell receptor beta chains originate from one sample sequenced in a study of sequential checkpoint blockade in melanoma (dated by TCRdb to the late 2010s). The sample's treatment or condition label, in plain terms: randomized to nivolumab then ipilimumab (arm A) or the reverse (arm B). Library method: the immunoSEQ multiplex PCR assay. TCRdb retrieved this table from immuneACCESS and kept in-frame rearrangements only. Not all clones are present; in checked studies, unresolved V genes account for under half, and no reason is known for the remainder. This sample lists about 27,000 clones; approximately 80% were detected once. About an eighth of the sample is in the top ten clones. Sequenced material: CD8+ T cells sorted from blood (inferred from file names), taken from a patient given nivolumab and ipilimumab in sequence. Source of these receptors: a human donor with melanoma.

The chain carries TRBV28 and TRBJ2-7; TRBD2 agrees at 8 bases. Germline V gene data show CDR1 as MDHEN and CDR2 as SYDVKM. The CDR3 loop spans 14 amino acids. With 4 bases clipped from V and 4 bases from J, the junction kept 6 bases outside the gene matches. This CDR3 is CASSSGLGGYEQYF. DNA for the CDR3: TGTGCCAGCAGTTCGGGACTAGGGGGATACGAGCAGTACTTC.

The DNA of the CDR3 is TGTGCCAGCAGCTGGGAGATCTACGAGCAGTACTTC. Protein sequence: CASSWEIYEQYF. The chain recombines TRBV5-8 with TRBJ2-7, with TRBD2 as a possible D gene (5 bases). Germline V gene data show CDR1 as SGHTS and CDR2 as YDEGEE. This CDR3 is 12 amino acids long. The V end was cut by 3 bases, the J end by 3 bases, with 7 bases between.

This chain uses TRBV4-1 with TRBJ2-7; TRBD1 matches 9 bases. The length of the CDR3 is 14 residues. Trimming removed 3 bases from V and 6 bases from J; junction bases left unmatched: 6. Germline CDR1 reads MGHRA; CDR2 reads YSYEKL. The CDR3 is CASSHRDRAREQYF. DNA for the CDR3: TGCGCCAGCAGCCACCGGGACAGGGCACGCGAGCAGTACTTC.

The rearrangement uses TRBV4-2 and TRBJ1-1; D may be TRBD1 (6 bases). CDR1 is LGHNA and CDR2 is YNFKEQ in the germline V gene. The CDR3 has 12 residues. V lost 2 bases and J 11 bases, leaving 12 bases between the germline ends. This CDR3 reads CASSQNRDAAFF. The CDR3 region has the DNA TGTGCCAGCAGCCAAAACAGGGACGCGGCTTTCTTT.

This clone was seen once. The chain links TRBV28 to TRBJ2-3, with TRBD2 matching over 14 bases. Germline V lookup: CDR1 MDHEN, CDR2 SYDVKM. V trimming: 2 bases; J trimming: 0 bases; junction bases outside the gene matches: 4. CDR3 size: 18 residues. CDR3 nucleotides: TGTGCCAGCAGTTTAGGTGGGACTAGCGGGGGTAGCACAGATACGCAGTATTTT. Translating gives CASSLGGTSGGSTDTQYF.

CDR3 region: CATSRGTQTTNEKLFF. The CDR3 region has the DNA TGTGCCACCAGCAGGGGGACACAAACAACTAATGAAAAACTGTTTTTT. The rearrangement joins TRBV15 to TRBJ1-4, with D maybe TRBD1 (6 bases). Germline-derived CDR1 and CDR2 are LNHNV and YYDKDF (reference sequence). V lost 3 bases and J lost 0, with 11 bases in between. The CDR3 length is 16 residues.

The chain has TRBV14 and TRBJ2-1, with a tentative D call TRBD2 (6 bases). V shed 3 bases and J shed 8 bases, with 11 bases lying between them. CDR1 and CDR2 (germline): SGHDN, FVKESK. This CDR3 is 13 amino acids long. CDR3 region: CASSQTSFYEQFF. DNA for the CDR3: TGTGCCAGCAGCCAGACTAGTTTTTATGAGCAGTTCTTC.

The chain is built from TRBV7-9 and TRBJ2-3, with D possibly TRBD1 on 5 matching bases. Germline loops: CDR1 SEHNR, CDR2 FQNEAQ (reference sequence). This CDR3 has 13 residues. Trimming cost V 5 bases and J 2 bases, with 8 bases left between them. DNA of the CDR3: TGTGCCAGCAGCCGGACACCCACAGATACGCAGTATTTT. Residues: CASSRTPTDTQYF.

The chain employs TRBV5-4 and TRBJ2-3; D ambiguous. Germline CDR1 and CDR2: SGHNT and YYREEE (reference sequence). This CDR3 is built from 14 residues. V lost 2 bases and J 4 bases, leaving 11 bases between the germline ends. The CDR3, as DNA: TGTGCCAGCAGCTTCAGTGGTCTCCCAGATACGCAGTATTTT. This codes for CASSFSGLPDTQYF.